The 15 T cell receptor beta chains below were found in one sample sequenced in a study. Tregs were sorted as CD4+CD25+CD127-/low cells. TCRdb re-called the 5' RACE reads with MiXCR, one entry per CDR3 protein. The profile shows some 9,100 distinct CDR3 sequences, 14% of them singletons. What was sequenced was Tregs sorted from blood. The receptors stem from a female donor with breast cancer.

This clonotype was found many times. The V and J genes are TRBV5-1 and TRBJ2-7; D ambiguous. The CDR3 runs 14 residues. V gave up 0 bases and J gave up 0 bases, with 7 bases separating them. Germline CDR1 and CDR2: SGHRS and YFSETQ. DNA for the CDR3: TGCGCCAGCAGCTTGGTCGATCTCTCCTACGAGCAGTACTTC. Its protein is CASSLVDLSYEQYF.

At least ten counts were recorded for this clonotype. The chain joins TRBV28 to TRBJ1-1; weak D call: TRBD1 (5 bases). The V gene's germline CDR1 is MDHEN and CDR2 SYDVKM. Between the trimmed V and J ends, which lost 7 bases and 1 base, there was a span of 19 bases. The CDR3 loop spans 16 amino acids. CDR3: CASTAGGSRANTEAFF. The CDR3 nucleotides are TGTGCCAGCACCGCGGGGGGGTCCCGGGCGAACACTGAAGCTTTCTTT.

By frequency in the sample, this clonotype is medium-sized (0.01 to 0.1%). The chain links TRBV5-1 to TRBJ1-1, with D unresolved. V shed 0 bases and J shed 3 bases, with 9 bases lying between them. This CDR3 region has 14 residues. The germline CDR1 and CDR2 sequences are SGHRS and YFSETQ. The CDR3 sequence is CASSLASTDTEAFF. The CDR3 DNA reads TGCGCCAGCAGCTTGGCTTCTACAGACACTGAAGCTTTCTTT. Looking up the rest from reference TRBV5-1 and TRBJ1-1 gives the full variable domain: KAGVTQTPRYLIKTRGQQVTLSCSPISGHRSVSWYQQTPGQGLQFLFEYFSETQRNKGNFPGRFSGRQFSNSRSEMNVSTLELGDSALYLCASSLASTDTEAFFGQGTRLTVV.

This clonotype has a count of ten or more. The chain employs TRBV27 and TRBJ2-1, with D possibly being TRBD1 (5 bases). Germline loops: CDR1 MNHEY, CDR2 SMNVEV (reference sequence). V gave up 4 bases and J gave up 1 base, with 14 bases separating them. The CDR3 contains 16 residues. The CDR3 nucleotides read TGTGCCAGCAGTTACAATCGACAGAATTCCTACAATGAGCAGTTCTTC. Its translation: CASSYNRQNSYNEQFF.

This clonotype was seen more than once but under ten times. The chain links TRBV6-6 to TRBJ2-7, with D maybe TRBD1 (7 bases). The CDR3 is made up of 14 amino acids. V was shortened by 5 bases and J by 7 bases, with 18 bases between the two germline ends. Germline CDR1 and CDR2: MNHNY and SVGAGI (reference sequence). CDR3 DNA: TGTGCCAGCAGTCCGACAGGGCTCCGGGGGGAGCAGTACTTC. It yields the protein CASSPTGLRGEQYF.

This chain uses TRBV28 with TRBJ2-1; 11 nucleotides agree with TRBD2. The CDR3 consists of 16 residues. Germline V lookup: CDR1 MDHEN, CDR2 SYDVKM. Germline trimming cut 4 bases from V and 5 bases from J; bases unmatched to any gene: 7. The CDR3 DNA reads as TGTGCCAGCAGTTCAATAAGGGGACTAGCGGACAATGAGCAGTTCTTC. It yields the protein CASSSIRGLADNEQFF.

This clonotype was recorded only once. Possible read error: a much larger clone is one base away. The chain is built from TRBV5-4 and TRBJ2-5; the D is unclear. CDR3 length equals 15 residues. Trimming removed 4 bases at V and 3 bases at J, with 16 bases between. Germline-derived CDR1 and CDR2 are SGHNT and YYREEE (reference sequence). The CDR3 sequence is CASSPDGLGKETQYF. In DNA, the CDR3 is TGTGCCAGCAGCCCAGACGGGCTGGGGAAAGAGACCCAGTACTTC.

By share, this clonotype ranks as medium-sized (0.01 to 0.1%). CDR3 protein: CASSLSQSTDTQYF. In DNA form, the CDR3 reads TGCGCCAGCAGCTTGTCGCAGTCTACAGATACGCAGTATTTT. J is TRBJ2-3 and V is TRBV5-1; D call uncertain. The germline CDR1 and CDR2 sequences are SGHRS and YFSETQ. This CDR3 region has 14 residues. With 1 base removed from V and 3 bases from J, the gap between germline ends came to 9 bases.

This clonotype ranks as medium-sized. The rearrangement joins TRBV5-1 to TRBJ2-7; D is perhaps TRBD2 (7 bases). Trimming took off 4 bases at V and 3 bases at J, with 20 bases between the two ends. Germline loops: CDR1 SGHRS, CDR2 YFSETQ. This CDR3 is built from 16 residues. The DNA for the CDR3 is TGCGCCAGCAGCCCGCTTGGGGGGCGGGAGTACTACGAGCAGTACTTC. This translates into CASSPLGGREYYEQYF.

This clonotype is categorized as medium-sized. V usage is TRBV20-1 and J usage is TRBJ1-5; D unresolved. V lost 3 bases and J 5 bases, leaving 14 bases between the germline ends. The germline CDR1 and CDR2 sequences are DFQATT and SNEGSKA (reference sequence). The CDR3 has 14 amino acids. The CDR3 loop is CSASPSGGYQPQHF. CDR3 sequence (DNA): TGCAGTGCTAGCCCGTCCGGAGGGTATCAGCCCCAGCATTTT.

This clonotype came up many times. The chain couples TRBV7-3 to TRBJ2-2; 8 nucleotides match TRBD1. The CDR3 loop spans 14 amino acids. From germline, CDR1 is SGHTA and CDR2 FQGTGA. V was pared by 6 bases and J by 7 bases, with 7 bases of the junction left unmatched. The CDR3 nucleotides read TGTGCCAGCAGAATAAAGACAGGGGTCGGGGAGCTGTTTTTT. As protein: CASRIKTGVGELFF.

V gene TRBV6-1 combines with J gene TRBJ1-2; D remains ambiguous. Germline V lookup: CDR1 MNHNS, CDR2 SASEGT. Trimming stripped 6 bases from V and 8 bases from J, with 19 bases between. The CDR3 runs 14 residues. The CDR3 region is CASRKETGPGGYTF. The CDR3 nucleotides read TGTGCCAGCAGGAAGGAAACGGGTCCCGGAGGCTACACCTTC.

By sample fraction, this clonotype is medium-sized (0.01 to 0.1%). The gene calls are TRBV24-1 and TRBJ2-1; TRBD2 agrees at 7 bases. The CDR3 is 12 amino acids. The germline V gene has CDR1 KGHDR and CDR2 SFDVKD. V shed 4 bases, J shed 13 bases, and the junction held 6 bases outside the gene matches. The CDR3: CATSDVAGPQFF. The CDR3 DNA is TGTGCCACCAGTGACGTAGCGGGCCCTCAGTTCTTC.

This clonotype is categorized as medium-sized. This chain connects TRBV12-3 or TRBV12-4 to TRBJ1-6; D is unresolved. Trimming shortened V by 6 bases and J by 10 bases, and 13 bases separated the two germline ends. The CDR3 has 13 amino acids. For the CDR3, the DNA is TGTGCCAGCAGCTATCAGGTTGGGTCACCCCTCCACTTT. It specifies CASSYQVGSPLHF.

For this clonotype: A much larger clone differs by one base, so this may be a read error. The genes are TRBV20-1 and TRBJ2-7; D remains ambiguous. Trimming pared 2 bases from V and 7 bases from J, leaving 15 bases between. Germline V gives CDR1 DFQATT, CDR2 SNEGSKA (reference sequence). The CDR3 contains 13 residues. The CDR3 loop reads CSARTGVAREQYF. The CDR3 nucleotides read TGCAGTGCTAGAACTGGGGTCGCGCGGGAGCAGTACTTC.